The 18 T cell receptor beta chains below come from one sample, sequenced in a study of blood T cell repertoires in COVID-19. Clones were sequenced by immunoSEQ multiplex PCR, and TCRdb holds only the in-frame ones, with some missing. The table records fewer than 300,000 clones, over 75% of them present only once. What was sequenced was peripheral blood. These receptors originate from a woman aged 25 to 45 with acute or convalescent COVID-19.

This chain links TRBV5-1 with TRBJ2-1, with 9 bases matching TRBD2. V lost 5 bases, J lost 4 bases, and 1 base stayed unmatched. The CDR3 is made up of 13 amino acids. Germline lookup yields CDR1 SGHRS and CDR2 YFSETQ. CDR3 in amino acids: CASSTSGYNEQFF. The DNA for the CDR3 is TGCGCCAGCAGTACTAGCGGGTACAATGAGCAGTTCTTC.

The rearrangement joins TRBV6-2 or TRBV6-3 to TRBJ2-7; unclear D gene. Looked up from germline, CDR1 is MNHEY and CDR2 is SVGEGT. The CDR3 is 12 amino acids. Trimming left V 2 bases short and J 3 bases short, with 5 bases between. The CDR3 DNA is TGTGCCAGCAGTTACGGCATCTACGAGCAGTACTTC. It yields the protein CASSYGIYEQYF.

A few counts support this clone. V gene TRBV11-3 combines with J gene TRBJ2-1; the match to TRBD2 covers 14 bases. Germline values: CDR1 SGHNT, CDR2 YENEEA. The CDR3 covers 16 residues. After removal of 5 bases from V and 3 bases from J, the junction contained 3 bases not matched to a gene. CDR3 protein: CASSPGLAGGYNEQFF. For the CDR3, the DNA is TGTGCCAGCAGCCCAGGACTAGCGGGAGGCTACAATGAGCAGTTCTTC.

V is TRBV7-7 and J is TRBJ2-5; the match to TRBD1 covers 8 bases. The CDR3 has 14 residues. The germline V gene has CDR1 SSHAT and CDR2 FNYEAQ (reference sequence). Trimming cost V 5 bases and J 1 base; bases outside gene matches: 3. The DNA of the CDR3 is TGTGCCAGCAGCATAGACAGGGGCCAAGAGACCCAGTACTTC. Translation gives CASSIDRGQETQYF.

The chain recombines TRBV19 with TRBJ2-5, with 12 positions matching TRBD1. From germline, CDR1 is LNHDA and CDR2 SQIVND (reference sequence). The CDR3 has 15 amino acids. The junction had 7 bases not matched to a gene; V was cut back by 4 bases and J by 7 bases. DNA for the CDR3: TGTGCCAGTAGTACCGGGACAGGGGGCATGGGGACCCAGTACTTC. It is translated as CASSTGTGGMGTQYF. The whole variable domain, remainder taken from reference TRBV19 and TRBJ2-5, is DGGITQSPKYLFRKEGQNVTLSCEQNLNHDAMYWYRQDPGQGLRLIYYSQIVNDFQKGDIAEGYSVSREKKESFPLTVTSAQKNPTAFYLCASSTGTGGMGTQYFGPGTRLLVL.

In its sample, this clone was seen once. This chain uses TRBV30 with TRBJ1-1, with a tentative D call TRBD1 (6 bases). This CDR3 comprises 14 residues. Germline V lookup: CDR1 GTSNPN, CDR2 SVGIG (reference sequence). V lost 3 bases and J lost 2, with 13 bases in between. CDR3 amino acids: CAWRSRGGNTEAFF. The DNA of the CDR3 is TGTGCCTGGAGGTCTAGGGGGGGTAACACTGAAGCTTTCTTT. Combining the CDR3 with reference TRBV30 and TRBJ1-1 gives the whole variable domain SQTIHQWPATLVQPVGSPLSLECTVEGTSNPNLYWYRQAAGRGLQLLFYSVGIGQISSEVPQNLSASRPQDRQFILSSKKLLLSDSGFYLCAWRSRGGNTEAFFGQGTRLTVV.

CDR3 protein: CASSYPSMTGELFF. CDR3 in DNA: TGTGCCAGCAGTTACCCCAGTATGACCGGGGAGCTGTTTTTT. The chain recombines TRBV6-5 with TRBJ2-2; D not resolved. Germline CDR1 MNHEY, CDR2 SVGAGI. The CDR3 sequence is 14 residues long. Deletions cut 2 bases from V and 5 bases from J, with 9 bases between.

CDR3 nucleotide sequence: TGTGCCAGCAGTTTGACAGGGGCCGCCTACAATGAGCAGTTCTTC. Translated, it gives CASSLTGAAYNEQFF. The chain combines TRBV27 with TRBJ2-1; 8 nucleotides align to TRBD1. The CDR3 length is 15 residues. The V gene end was trimmed by 3 bases and the J gene end by 2 bases; junction bases not matched to a gene: 3. From germline, CDR1 is MNHEY and CDR2 SMNVEV (reference sequence).

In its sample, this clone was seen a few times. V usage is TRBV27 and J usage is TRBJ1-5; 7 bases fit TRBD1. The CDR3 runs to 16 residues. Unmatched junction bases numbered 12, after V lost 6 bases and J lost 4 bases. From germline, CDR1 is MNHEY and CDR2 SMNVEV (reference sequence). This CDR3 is CASSIAGQVGNQPQHF. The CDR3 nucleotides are TGTGCCAGCAGCATCGCAGGACAGGTGGGGAATCAGCCCCAGCATTTT.

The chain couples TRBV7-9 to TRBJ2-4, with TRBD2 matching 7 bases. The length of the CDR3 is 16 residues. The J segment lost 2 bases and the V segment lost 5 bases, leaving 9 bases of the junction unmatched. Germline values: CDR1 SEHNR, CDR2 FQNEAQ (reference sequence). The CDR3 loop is CASSGYFGGSKNIQYF. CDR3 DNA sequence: TGTGCCAGCAGCGGCTACTTCGGGGGGTCCAAAAACATTCAGTACTTC.

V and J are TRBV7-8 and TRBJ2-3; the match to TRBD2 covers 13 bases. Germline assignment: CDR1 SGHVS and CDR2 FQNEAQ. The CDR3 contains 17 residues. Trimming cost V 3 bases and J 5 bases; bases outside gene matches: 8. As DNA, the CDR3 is TGTGCCAGCAGCTTGCCCCGGACTAGCGGGAGTGTAGATACGCAGTATTTT. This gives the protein CASSLPRTSGSVDTQYF.

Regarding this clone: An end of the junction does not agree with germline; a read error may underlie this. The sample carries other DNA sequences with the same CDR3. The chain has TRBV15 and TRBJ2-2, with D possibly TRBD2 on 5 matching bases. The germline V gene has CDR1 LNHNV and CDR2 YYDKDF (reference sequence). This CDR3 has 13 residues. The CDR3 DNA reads TGTGCCACCAGCCCCCCAGACACCGGGGAGCTATTTTTT. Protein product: CATSPPDTGELFF.

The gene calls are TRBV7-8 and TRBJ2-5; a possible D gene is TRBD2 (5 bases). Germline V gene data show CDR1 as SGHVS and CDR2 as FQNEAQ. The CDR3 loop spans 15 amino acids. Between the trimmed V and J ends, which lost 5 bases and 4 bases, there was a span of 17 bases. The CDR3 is CASSPTGLGVETQYF. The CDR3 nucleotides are TGTGCCAGCAGCCCGACCGGGTTGGGAGTAGAGACCCAGTACTTC.

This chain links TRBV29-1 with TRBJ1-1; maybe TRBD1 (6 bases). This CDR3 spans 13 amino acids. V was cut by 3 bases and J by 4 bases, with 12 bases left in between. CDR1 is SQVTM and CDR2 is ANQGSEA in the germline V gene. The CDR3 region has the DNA TGCAGCGTTGATTGGGGGGGCGTCACTGAAGCTTTCTTT. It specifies CSVDWGGVTEAFF.

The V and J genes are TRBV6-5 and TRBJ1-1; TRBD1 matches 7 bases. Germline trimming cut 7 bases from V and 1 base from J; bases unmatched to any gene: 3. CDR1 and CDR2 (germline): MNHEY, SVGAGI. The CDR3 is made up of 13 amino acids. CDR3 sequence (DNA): TGTGCCAGCAAGGGACAGTGGAACACTGAAGCTTTCTTT. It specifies CASKGQWNTEAFF.

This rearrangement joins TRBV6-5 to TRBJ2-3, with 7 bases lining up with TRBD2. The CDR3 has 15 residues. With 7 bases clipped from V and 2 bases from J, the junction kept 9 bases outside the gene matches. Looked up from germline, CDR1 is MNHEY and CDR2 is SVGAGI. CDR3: CASKEGLTNTDTQYF. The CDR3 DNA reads TGTGCCAGCAAAGAGGGACTAACGAACACAGATACGCAGTATTTT.

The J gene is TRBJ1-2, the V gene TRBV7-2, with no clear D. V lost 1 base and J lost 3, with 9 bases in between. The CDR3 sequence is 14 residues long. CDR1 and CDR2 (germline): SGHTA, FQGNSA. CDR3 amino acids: CASSLGGVDYGYTF. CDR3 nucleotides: TGTGCCAGCAGCTTAGGGGGAGTGGACTATGGCTACACCTTC.

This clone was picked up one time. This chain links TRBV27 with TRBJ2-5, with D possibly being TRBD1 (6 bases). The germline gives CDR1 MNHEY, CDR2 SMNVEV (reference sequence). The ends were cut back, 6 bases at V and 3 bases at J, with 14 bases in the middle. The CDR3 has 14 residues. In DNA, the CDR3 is TGTGCCAGCAGAACAGACAGGAGCGAAGAGACCCAGTACTTC. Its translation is CASRTDRSEETQYF.